This T cell receptor (beta chain) was found in a study of beta chain features in type 1 diabetes. This CDR3 is 16 amino acids long. The V and J ends lost 0 bases and 0 bases respectively, with 13 bases between them. Germline V gene data show CDR1 as SGHRS and CDR2 as YFSETQ. Every bit of the isolated RNA underwent reverse transcription, so sequencing read expressed TCRB transcripts. This table comes from immunoSEQ multiplex PCR, and its TCRdb copy is limited to in-frame clones, with some not included. The sample includes 900,000 or so clones, 15% to 20% seen only once; the top ten take roughly 0.025%.

The source material was naive CD4+ T cells from blood. The clonotype was recovered from a woman between 18 and 30 years old in good health. The genes are TRBV5-1 and TRBJ2-7; no definite D call. The CDR3 sequence: CASSLAPGLSSYEQYF. The CDR3 region has the DNA TGCGCCAGCAGCTTGGCCCCCGGATTGAGCTCCTACGAGCAGTACTTC.